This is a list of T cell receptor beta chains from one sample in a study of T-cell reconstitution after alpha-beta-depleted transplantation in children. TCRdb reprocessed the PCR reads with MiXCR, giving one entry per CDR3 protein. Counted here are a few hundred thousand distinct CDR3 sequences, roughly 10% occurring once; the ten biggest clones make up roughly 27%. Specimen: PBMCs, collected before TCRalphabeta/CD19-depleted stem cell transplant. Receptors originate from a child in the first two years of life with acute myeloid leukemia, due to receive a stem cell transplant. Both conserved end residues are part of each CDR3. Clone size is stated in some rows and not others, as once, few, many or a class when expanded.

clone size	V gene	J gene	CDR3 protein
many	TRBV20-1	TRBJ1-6	CSARDFGNSPLHF
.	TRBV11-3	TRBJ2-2	CANSLGAVTGELSF
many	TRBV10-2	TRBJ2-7	CASSSGLAGAYEQYF
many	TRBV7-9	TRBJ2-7	CASSFRDYPEQYF
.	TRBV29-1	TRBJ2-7	CSVVTGHSYEQYF
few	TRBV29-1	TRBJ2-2	CSVQNRTGGTGELFF
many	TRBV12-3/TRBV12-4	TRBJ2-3	CASSVGRGTSGTDTQYF
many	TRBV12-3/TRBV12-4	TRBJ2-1	CASTRGGTVSYNEQFF
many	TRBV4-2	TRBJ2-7	CASSLLSSGRYYEQYF
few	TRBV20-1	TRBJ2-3	CSAAWGTDTQYF
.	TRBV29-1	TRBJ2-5	CSVDVGPVQETQYF
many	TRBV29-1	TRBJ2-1	CSVETWGSWRGFNNEQFF
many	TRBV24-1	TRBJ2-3	CATSGPPTDTQYF
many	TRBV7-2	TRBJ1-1	CASTIFQGYTEAFF
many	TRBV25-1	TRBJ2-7	CASSEKQSYEQYF
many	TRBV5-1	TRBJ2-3	CASSLARLAGITDTQYF
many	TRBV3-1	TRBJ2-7	CASSQRSGYEQYF
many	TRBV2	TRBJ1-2	CASSAGGYGYTF
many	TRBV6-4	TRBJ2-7	CASSERRYEQYF
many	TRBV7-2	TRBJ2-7	CASSPIAGPSYEQYF
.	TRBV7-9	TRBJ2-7	CASSHWTAYEQYF
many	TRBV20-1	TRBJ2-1	CSARGAQTSGSNEQFF
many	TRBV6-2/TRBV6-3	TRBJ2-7	CASSYLSPPPGQGYYEQYF